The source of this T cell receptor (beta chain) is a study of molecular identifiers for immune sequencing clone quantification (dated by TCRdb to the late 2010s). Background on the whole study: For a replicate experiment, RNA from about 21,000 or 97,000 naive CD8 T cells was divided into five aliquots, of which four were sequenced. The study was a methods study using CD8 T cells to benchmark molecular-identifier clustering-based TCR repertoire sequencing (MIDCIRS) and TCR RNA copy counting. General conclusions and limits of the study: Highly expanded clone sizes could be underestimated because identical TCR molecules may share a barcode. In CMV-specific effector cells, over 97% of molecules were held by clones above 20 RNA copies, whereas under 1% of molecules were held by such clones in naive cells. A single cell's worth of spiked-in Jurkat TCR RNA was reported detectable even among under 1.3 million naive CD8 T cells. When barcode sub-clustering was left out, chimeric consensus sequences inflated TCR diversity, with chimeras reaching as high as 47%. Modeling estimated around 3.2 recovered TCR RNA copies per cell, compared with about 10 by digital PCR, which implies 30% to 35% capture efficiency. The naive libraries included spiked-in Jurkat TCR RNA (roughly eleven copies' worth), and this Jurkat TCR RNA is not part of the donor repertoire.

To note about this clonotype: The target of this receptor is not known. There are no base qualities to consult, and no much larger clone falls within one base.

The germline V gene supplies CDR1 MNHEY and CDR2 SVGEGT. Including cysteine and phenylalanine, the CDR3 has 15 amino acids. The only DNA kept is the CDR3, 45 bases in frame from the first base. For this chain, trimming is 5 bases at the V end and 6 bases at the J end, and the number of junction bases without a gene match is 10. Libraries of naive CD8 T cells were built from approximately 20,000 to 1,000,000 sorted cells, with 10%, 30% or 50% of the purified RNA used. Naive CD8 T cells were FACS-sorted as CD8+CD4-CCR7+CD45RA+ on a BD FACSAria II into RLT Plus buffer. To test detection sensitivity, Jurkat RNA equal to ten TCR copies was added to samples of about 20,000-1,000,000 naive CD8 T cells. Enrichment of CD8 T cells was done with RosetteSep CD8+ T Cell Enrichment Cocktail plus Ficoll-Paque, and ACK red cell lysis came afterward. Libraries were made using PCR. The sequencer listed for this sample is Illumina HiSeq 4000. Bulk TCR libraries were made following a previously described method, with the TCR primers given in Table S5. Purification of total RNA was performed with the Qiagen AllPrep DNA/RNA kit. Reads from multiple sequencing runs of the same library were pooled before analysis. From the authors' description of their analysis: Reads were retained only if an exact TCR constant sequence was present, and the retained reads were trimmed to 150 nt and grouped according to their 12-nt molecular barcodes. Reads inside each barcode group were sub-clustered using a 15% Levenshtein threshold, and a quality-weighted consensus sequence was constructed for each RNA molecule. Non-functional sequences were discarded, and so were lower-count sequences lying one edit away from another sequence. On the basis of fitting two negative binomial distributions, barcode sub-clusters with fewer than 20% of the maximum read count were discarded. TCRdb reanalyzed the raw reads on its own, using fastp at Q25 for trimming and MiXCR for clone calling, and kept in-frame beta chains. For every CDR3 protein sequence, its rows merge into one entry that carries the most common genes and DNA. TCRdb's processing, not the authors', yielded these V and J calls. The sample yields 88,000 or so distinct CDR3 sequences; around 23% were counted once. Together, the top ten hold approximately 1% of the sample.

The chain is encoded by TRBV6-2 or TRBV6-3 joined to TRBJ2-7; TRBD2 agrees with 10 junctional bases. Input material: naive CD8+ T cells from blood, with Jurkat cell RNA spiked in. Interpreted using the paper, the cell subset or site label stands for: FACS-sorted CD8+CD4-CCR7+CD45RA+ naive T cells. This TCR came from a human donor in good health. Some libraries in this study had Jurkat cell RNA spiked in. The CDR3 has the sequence CASSHPGLAVCEQYF. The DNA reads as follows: TGTGCCAGCAGTCACCCCGGACTAGCGGTTTGCGAGCAGTACTTC.